The rows below give T cell receptor beta chains drawn from one sample of a study of blood T cells in healthy people across ages. Each CDR3 protein is one row after TCRdb ran MiXCR on the 5' RACE reads. This sample carries some 700,000 distinct CDR3 sequences, roughly 45% of them seen once, and the ten largest clones take 20% to 25%. The sequencing input was blood. All receptors come from an older woman in good health. Both conserved end residues are part of each CDR3. The order of the fields is clone size, CDR3 length, J gene, D gene, V gene, CDR3 DNA, CDR3 protein. The D gene is left open where the match is weak. Expanded clones get a size class; other rows say once, few or many, or leave the size out.

>NA|12|TRBJ2-7|NA|TRBV20-1
TGCAGTGCGTCCCATCCTCCCTACGAGCAGTACTTC
CSASHPPYEQYF
>once|14|TRBJ2-7|TRBD2|TRBV20-1
TGCAGTGCTAGAGAGGATAGGACTAGCAACGAGCAGTACTTC
CSAREDRTSNEQYF
>NA|13|TRBJ2-5|TRBD1|TRBV7-7
TGTGCTAGCAGCTCAAACAGGGGAGAGACCCAGTACTTC
CASSSNRGETQYF
>NA|16|TRBJ2-1|TRBD1|TRBV9
TGTGCCAGCAGCGTAGTTGGGCAGGGGGTAGGGAATGAGCAGTTCTTC
CASSVVGQGVGNEQFF
>NA|13|TRBJ2-7|TRBD1|TRBV29-1
TGCAGCGTTGGAGACAGGGTAAACAATGAGCAGTACTTC
CSVGDRVNNEQYF
>NA|14|TRBJ1-2|TRBD1|TRBV27
TGTGCCAGCAAACTCGCGACAGGGGAGGGCGGCTACACCTTC
CASKLATGEGGYTF
>NA|14|TRBJ2-7|NA|TRBV4-1
TGCGCCAGCAGCCCGAAGGGGTCCGCCTACGAGCAGTACTTC
CASSPKGSAYEQYF
>NA|12|TRBJ2-3|NA|TRBV10-3
TGTGCCACCAGGGGGGACACAGATACGCAGTATTTT
CATRGDTDTQYF
>NA|14|TRBJ2-1|TRBD2|TRBV20-1
TGCAGTGCGGAACTAGCGGGCCCCAGCGTTGAGCAGTTCTTC
CSAELAGPSVEQFF
>NA|16|TRBJ2-6|NA|TRBV12-3/TRBV12-4
TGTGCCAGCACCCCGAGAGCCCTCTTTGGGGCCAACGTCCTGACTTTC
CASTPRALFGANVLTF
>NA|15|TRBJ2-7|TRBD2|TRBV28
TGTGCCAGCAGTCCGGGGGGGGGTTTCTACTACGAGCAGTACTTC
CASSPGGGFYYEQYF
>few|14|TRBJ2-7|NA|TRBV27
TGTGCCAGCAGTTTATTATCCTGGCCAGCCGAGCAGTACTTC
CASSLLSWPAEQYF
>NA|15|TRBJ2-1|NA|TRBV12-3/TRBV12-4
TGTGCCAGCAGTTTTGGTGGAAGCGCCTACAATGAGCAGTTCTTC
CASSFGGSAYNEQFF
>NA|12|TRBJ2-3|NA|TRBV20-1
TGCAGTGCTTTCCTGGGAGTGGGTACGCAGTATTTT
CSAFLGVGTQYF
>NA|15|TRBJ2-1|TRBD2|TRBV12-3/TRBV12-4
TGTGCCAGCAGAGACGTGAGCGGGGGGTCCAATGAGCAGTTCTTC
CASRDVSGGSNEQFF
>NA|14|TRBJ1-5|NA|TRBV19
TGTGCCAGTAGTATAATCCCCGACATGGAGCCCCAGCATTTT
CASSIIPDMEPQHF
>NA|13|TRBJ1-2|NA|TRBV5-1
TGCGCCAGCAGCTTACAATTTAACTATGGCTACACCTTC
CASSLQFNYGYTF
>once|18|TRBJ2-6|TRBD1|TRBV28
TGTGCCAGCAGCTATATCGGGACAGGTTACTCTGGGGCCAACGTCCTGACTTTC
CASSYIGTGYSGANVLTF
>few|14|TRBJ2-7|TRBD2|TRBV20-1
TGCAGTGCTAGAGGTCTAGCGGGATACTACGAGCAGTACTTC
CSARGLAGYYEQYF
>NA|14|TRBJ2-3|NA|TRBV24-1
TGTGCCACCAGTGATGCAGGGTCCACAGATACGCCGTATTTT
CATSDAGSTDTPYF
>NA|16|TRBJ2-5|TRBD1|TRBV20-1
TGCAGTGCCCGCGGGACAGGGGGATTATCAACGGAGACCCAGTACTTC
CSARGTGGLSTETQYF
>NA|13|TRBJ2-2|TRBD2|TRBV10-3
TGTGCCATCGCTCTAGCGGACACCGGGGAGCTGTTTTTT
CAIALADTGELFF
>NA|17|TRBJ2-5|NA|TRBV28
TGTGCCAGCATCGGAGGGGGAGGGAGCGGGTACTACAATGAGCAGTACTTC
CASIGGGGSGYYNEQYF
>NA|17|TRBJ2-1|NA|TRBV7-2
TGTGCCAGCAGCTCTCCTATGGGGCAGAGCTCCTACAATGAGCAGTTCTTC
CASSSPMGQSSYNEQFF
>many|17|TRBJ2-1|TRBD2|TRBV4-1
TGCGCCAGCAGCCTTGGACTAGCGGGAGGTAACTACAATGAGCAGTTCTTC
CASSLGLAGGNYNEQFF
>many|15|TRBJ2-1|NA|TRBV7-6
TGTGCCAGCAGCTTAGAGGTCAGCTCCTACAATGAGCAGTTCTTC
CASSLEVSSYNEQFF
>NA|14|TRBJ2-2|NA|TRBV6-2/TRBV6-3
TGTGCCAGCAAATCTGGAGGTCGGGCCGGGGAGCTGTTTTTT
CASKSGGRAGELFF
>few|14|TRBJ2-1|NA|TRBV20-1
TGCAGTGCTAGAAGCCCCCAGATTTACAATGAGCAGTTCTTC
CSARSPQIYNEQFF
>NA|14|TRBJ1-4|NA|TRBV6-2/TRBV6-3
TGTGCCAGCAGTTACCGGACAGCTAATGAAAAACTGTTTTTT
CASSYRTANEKLFF
>few|15|TRBJ1-5|NA|TRBV7-2
TGTGCCAGCAGCTTAAGGTCAGATAGCAATCAGCCCCAGCATTTT
CASSLRSDSNQPQHF
>NA|15|TRBJ2-5|TRBD2|TRBV20-1
TGCAGTGCTTGTCCGACTAGCGGAGCTCAAGAGACCCAGTACTTC
CSACPTSGAQETQYF
>few|15|TRBJ2-1|NA|TRBV11-3
TGTGCCAGCAGCTTAGATAGGGGGGACTACAATGAGCAGTTCTTC
CASSLDRGDYNEQFF
>NA|15|TRBJ2-5|NA|TRBV4-3
TGCGCCAGCAGCCAAGAGGGCAGGGGAGCTAACGAGCTGTACTTC
CASSQEGRGANELYF
>NA|13|TRBJ2-1|TRBD1|TRBV5-5
TGTGCCAGTAGCATCGGACAGGGCGATAAGCAGTTCTTC
CASSIGQGDKQFF
>NA|17|TRBJ1-2|NA|TRBV6-5
TGTGCCAGCGGTTACTCGAATACAGACCCCCTGGGTTATGGCTACACCTTC
CASGYSNTDPLGYGYTF
>few|11|TRBJ1-1|NA|TRBV10-3
TGTGCCATCAAAAGGAACACTGAAGCTTTCTTT
CAIKRNTEAFF
>NA|14|TRBJ2-3|NA|TRBV27
TGTGCCAGTAGCTTCTTAGCTAGCACAGATACGCAGTATTTT
CASSFLASTDTQYF
>few|15|TRBJ2-7|TRBD2|TRBV7-2
TGTGCCAGCAGTACCACAGCGGGGGGGCCCCACGAGCAGTACTTC
CASSTTAGGPHEQYF
>NA|15|TRBJ2-7|TRBD2|TRBV7-9
TGTGCCAGCAGCTTAGCATCGACGAGCGGGAGCGAGCAGTACTTC
CASSLASTSGSEQYF
>NA|15|TRBJ1-5|TRBD1|TRBV6-5
TGTGCCAGCAGCTCCGGACAGGGGGATTCTCAGCCCCAGCATTTT
CASSSGQGDSQPQHF
>once|11|TRBJ1-1|NA|TRBV29-1
TGCAGCGCAGGCGTTAACACTGAAGCTTTCTTT
CSAGVNTEAFF
>NA|14|TRBJ2-7|NA|TRBV16
TGTGCCAGCAGCCAAGCGTCGGGGGTTTACGAGCAGTACTTC
CASSQASGVYEQYF
>NA|13|TRBJ2-1|NA|TRBV7-2
TGTGCCAGCAGCTTAGTGCCCAGGAGAGACCAGTTCTTC
CASSLVPRRDQFF
>NA|15|TRBJ2-3|NA|TRBV5-1
TGCGCCAGCAGCTTGCTTCTCTCTAACACAGATACGCAGTATTTT
CASSLLLSNTDTQYF
>NA|18|TRBJ2-5|TRBD2|TRBV20-1
TGCAGTGCCAAAGCACTAAGCGGGGGGGCCGGTCCCCGAGAGACCCAGTACTTC
CSAKALSGGAGPRETQYF
>many|12|TRBJ2-5|NA|TRBV29-1
TGCAGCGCTGGGACGGCCCAAGAGACCCAGTACTTC
CSAGTAQETQYF
>few|15|TRBJ1-2|TRBD1|TRBV29-1
TGCAGCGTTGAAGATCGGGACAGGGACCGCTATGGCTACACCTTC
CSVEDRDRDRYGYTF
>NA|12|TRBJ1-1|NA|TRBV5-1
TGCGCCAGCCGGGCAGTCTACACTGAAGCTTTCTTT
CASRAVYTEAFF
>few|14|TRBJ2-5|NA|TRBV28
TGTGCCAGCAGTTTAACCGGGACGGCAGAGACCCAGTACTTC
CASSLTGTAETQYF
>NA|10|TRBJ1-2|NA|TRBV20-1
TGCAGTGCACGTATGGGCGGCTACACCTTC
CSARMGGYTF
>few|15|TRBJ2-5|TRBD2|TRBV18
TGTGCCAGCTCGAAACTAGCGGGGCAACAAGAGACCCAGTACTTC
CASSKLAGQQETQYF